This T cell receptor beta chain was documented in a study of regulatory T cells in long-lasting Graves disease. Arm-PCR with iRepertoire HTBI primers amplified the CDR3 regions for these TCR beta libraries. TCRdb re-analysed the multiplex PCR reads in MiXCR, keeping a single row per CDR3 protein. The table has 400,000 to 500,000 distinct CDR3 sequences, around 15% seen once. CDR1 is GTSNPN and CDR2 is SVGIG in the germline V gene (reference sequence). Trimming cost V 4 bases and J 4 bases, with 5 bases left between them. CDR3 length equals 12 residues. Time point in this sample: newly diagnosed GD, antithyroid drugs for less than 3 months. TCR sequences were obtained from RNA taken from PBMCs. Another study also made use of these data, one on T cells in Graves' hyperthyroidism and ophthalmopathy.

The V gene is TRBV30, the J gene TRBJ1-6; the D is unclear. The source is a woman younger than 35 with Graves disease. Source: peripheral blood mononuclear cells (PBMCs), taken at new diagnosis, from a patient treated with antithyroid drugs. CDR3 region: CAWMTYNSPLHF. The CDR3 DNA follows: TGTGCCTGGATGACGTATAATTCACCCCTCCACTTT.